The 26 T cell receptor beta chains below were found in one sample sequenced in a study of OX40 agonist ivuxolimab in advanced cancers. Produced via immunoSEQ multiplex PCR; TCRdb's table is partial and in-frame only. The table records 55,000 to 80,000 clones, roughly 86% of them present only once. This sample comprised CD4+ or CD8+ T cells sorted from blood, obtained in a trial of the OX40 agonist ivuxolimab. These receptors all stem from an adult with an advanced solid tumor such as melanoma, head and neck, liver or kidney cancer.

CDR3 nucleotide sequence: TGTGCCAGCTCACCATTGTTTCTGCTAGCGGCTCAAGAGACCCAGTACTTC. Encoded protein: CASSPLFLLAAQETQYF. This chain joins TRBV18 and TRBJ2-5, with 7 nucleotides matching TRBD2. The germline gives CDR1 KGHSH, CDR2 LQKENI. This CDR3 region has 17 residues. V gave up 2 bases and J gave up 2 bases; unmatched junction bases: 11.

V gene TRBV19 combines with J gene TRBJ1-4; 7 bases fit TRBD1. Germline assignment: CDR1 LNHDA and CDR2 SQIVND (reference sequence). With 5 bases clipped from V and 2 bases from J, the junction kept 11 bases outside the gene matches. The CDR3 runs to 17 residues. The CDR3 is CASSPGRLTGTNEKLFF. In nucleotides, the CDR3 is TGTGCCAGTAGTCCTGGGAGGCTGACAGGGACTAATGAAAAACTGTTTTTT.

J is TRBJ2-1 and V is TRBV6-1, with 8 bases identical to TRBD2. Looked up from germline, CDR1 is MNHNS and CDR2 is SASEGT. V gave up 5 bases and J gave up 4 bases; unmatched junction bases: 7. This CDR3 is 15 amino acids long. The CDR3 is CASSFERERYNEQFF. For the CDR3, the DNA is TGTGCCAGCAGTTTCGAGCGGGAGAGGTACAATGAGCAGTTCTTC.

The V gene is TRBV5-1, the J gene TRBJ1-4; D not resolved. This CDR3 has 12 amino acids. Between the trimmed V and J ends, which lost 5 bases and 7 bases, there was a span of 9 bases. CDR1 and CDR2 from the germline V gene are SGHRS and YFSETQ. CDR3 sequence: CASRREGEKLFF. CDR3 in DNA: TGCGCCAGCAGGAGGGAGGGTGAAAAACTGTTTTTT.

V gene TRBV9 combines with J gene TRBJ2-6; D not certain. The germline V gene encodes CDR1 SGDLS and CDR2 YYNGEE. With 0 bases removed from V and 0 bases from J, the gap between germline ends came to 7 bases. This CDR3 is built from 16 residues. Here the CDR3 reads CASSVGGLSGANVLTF. The CDR3 coding sequence is TGTGCCAGCAGCGTAGGAGGTCTCTCTGGGGCCAACGTCCTGACTTTC.

This chain connects TRBV7-2 to TRBJ2-1; unclear D gene. CDR1 is SGHTA, CDR2 FQGNSA, per germline. Trimming removed 2 bases from V and 3 bases from J, with 11 bases in between. The CDR3 is 15 amino acids. CDR3: CASSLLRKSYNEQFF. The CDR3 DNA sequence: TGTGCCAGCAGCTTACTGAGAAAGAGCTACAATGAGCAGTTCTTC.

This chain joins TRBV9 and TRBJ1-3; D may be TRBD1 (5 bases). This CDR3 comprises 16 residues. Germline V gene sequence: CDR1 SGDLS, CDR2 YYNGEE. The V gene lost 0 bases and the J gene lost 0 bases, with 10 bases spanning the gap. The CDR3 DNA is TGTGCCAGCAGCGTAGGGGGGTTAAGCTCTGGAAACACCATATATTTT. Translating gives CASSVGGLSSGNTIYF.

J is TRBJ2-6 and V is TRBV5-4; D remains unclear. Germline V gene data show CDR1 as SGHNT and CDR2 as YYREEE (reference sequence). The V gene lost 1 base and the J gene lost 3 bases, with 2 bases spanning the gap. The CDR3 runs 13 residues. The CDR3 region is CASSLFGANVLTF. In DNA form, the CDR3 reads TGTGCCAGCAGCTTGTTTGGGGCCAACGTCCTGACTTTC.

The chain links TRBV6-6 to TRBJ1-1, with 7 bases that match TRBD1. There are 13 residues in the CDR3. V lost 10 bases, J lost 0 bases, and 5 bases stayed unmatched. The germline V gene encodes CDR1 MNHNY and CDR2 SVGAGI (reference sequence). DNA for the CDR3: TGTGCCACAAGACAGGGAATGAACACTGAAGCTTTCTTT. It is translated as CATRQGMNTEAFF.

The table lists this clone with a count of one. The chain recombines TRBV5-1 with TRBJ2-2; tentative D call: TRBD1 (6 bases). This CDR3 region has 17 residues. Trimming left V 0 bases short and J 4 bases short, with 16 bases between. From germline, CDR1 is SGHRS and CDR2 YFSETQ. The CDR3 here is CASSLAGRQAPTGELFF. The CDR3 coding sequence is TGCGCCAGCAGCTTGGCCGGTAGACAGGCCCCCACCGGGGAGCTGTTTTTT.

This chain connects TRBV28 to TRBJ2-7; possible D gene TRBD2, 6 bases. Germline V gene data show CDR1 as MDHEN and CDR2 as SYDVKM. Trimming shortened V by 8 bases and J by 5 bases, and 28 bases separated the two germline ends. The CDR3 is 17 amino acids. The CDR3 loop reads CASGPPGLSAYGNEQYF. CDR3 in DNA: TGTGCCAGCGGTCCCCCGGGACTTTCGGCTTACGGGAACGAGCAGTACTTC. Full variable domain (outside the CDR3, taken from reference TRBV28 and TRBJ2-7): DVKVTQSSRYLVKRTGEKVFLECVQDMDHENMFWYRQDPGLGLRLIYFSYDVKMKEKGDIPEGYSVSREKKERFSLILESASTNQTSMYLCASGPPGLSAYGNEQYFGPGTRLTVT.

V and J are TRBV4-3 and TRBJ2-2; D possibly matches TRBD1 or TRBD2 (6 bases each). The ends were cut back, 0 bases at V and 4 bases at J, with 15 bases in the middle. The CDR3 sequence is 17 residues long. Germline-derived CDR1 and CDR2 are LGHNA and YSLEER. The CDR3 is CASSQDEGGTLTGELFF. The DNA of the CDR3 is TGCGCCAGCAGCCAAGATGAAGGGGGGACTCTCACCGGGGAGCTGTTTTTT.

This clone was found a few times. The chain links TRBV9 to TRBJ2-3, with D hard to call. Germline V gene data show CDR1 as SGDLS and CDR2 as YYNGEE. This CDR3 contains 14 residues. V was trimmed by 0 bases and J by 2 bases, leaving 7 bases between them. CDR3 nucleotide sequence: TGTGCCAGCAGCGTAGCTCGACACACAGATACGCAGTATTTT. Amino acid sequence: CASSVARHTDTQYF.

The V and J genes are TRBV5-1 and TRBJ1-5, with D tentatively TRBD1 (6 bases). This CDR3 region has 15 residues. Germline V gene lookup returns CDR1 SGHRS and CDR2 YFSETQ. The V end lost 0 bases, the J end lost 6 bases, and 13 bases lay between the germline ends. CDR3 sequence (DNA): TGCGCCAGCAGCTTGGTGGGGGGGGCAGGTCAGCCCCAGCATTTT. It codes for CASSLVGGAGQPQHF.

The V call is TRBV28, the J call TRBJ2-2; tentatively, D is TRBD1 or TRBD2 (5 bases each). Germline V CDR1 and CDR2: MDHEN, SYDVKM. This CDR3 comprises 15 residues. V was cut by 8 bases and J by 1 base, with 14 bases left in between. The CDR3 bases are TGTGCCAGCGTTCCCAGCGGACAGAACACCGGGGAGCTGTTTTTT. Translated, it gives CASVPSGQNTGELFF.

V usage is TRBV7-2 and J usage is TRBJ2-5; 8 nucleotides agree with TRBD2. Germline V gives CDR1 SGHTA, CDR2 FQGNSA. CDR3 length equals 19 residues. V dropped 5 bases and J dropped 4; count of bases not matched to a gene: 21. The CDR3 DNA reads TGTGCCAGCAGCGCCCCCGGGGGACTAGGGACGCTGTCGCGAGAGACCCAGTACTTC. Protein product: CASSAPGGLGTLSRETQYF.

This clone was detected only once. The chain links TRBV27 to TRBJ1-6; D may be TRBD1 (5 bases). The CDR3 consists of 18 residues. Germline V gene sequence: CDR1 MNHEY, CDR2 SMNVEV (reference sequence). The germline V and J ends were trimmed by 6 bases and 8 bases, with 26 bases remaining between them. The CDR3 loop is CASSFQGGGLNSHSPLHF. The CDR3 DNA reads TGTGCCAGCAGCTTCCAAGGCGGGGGGTTAAATAGTCATTCACCCCTCCACTTT.

V and J are TRBV7-9 and TRBJ2-7; D might be TRBD2 (5 bases). Germline-derived CDR1 and CDR2 are SEHNR and FQNEAQ (reference sequence). The CDR3 has 13 residues. V lost 0 bases to trimming and J lost 3 bases, with 6 bases between them. This chain's CDR3 is CASSLAGSYEQYF. The CDR3 DNA sequence: TGTGCCAGCAGCTTAGCAGGGAGCTACGAGCAGTACTTC.

This chain uses TRBV7-9 with TRBJ1-4; D remains ambiguous. The CDR3 runs to 15 residues. V lost 1 base, J lost 5 bases, and 11 bases lay in between. Germline assignment: CDR1 SEHNR and CDR2 FQNEAQ (reference sequence). Here the CDR3 DNA reads TGTGCCAGCAGCTTAGGGTTTCAGAGAAATGAAAAACTGTTTTTT. The encoded protein is CASSLGFQRNEKLFF.

The V gene is TRBV7-2, the J gene TRBJ1-2; TRBD1 is a possible D gene (6 bases). This CDR3 is 14 amino acids long. V was pared by 6 bases and J by 3 bases, with 14 bases between. Germline values: CDR1 SGHTA, CDR2 FQGNSA. The DNA for the CDR3 is TGTGCCAGCAGTCTACAGGGTAGGGACTATGGCTACACCTTC. This sequence encodes CASSLQGRDYGYTF.

The J gene is TRBJ2-1, the V gene TRBV7-9; 11 bases are a match to TRBD1. The trim removed 1 base at V and 8 bases at J, leaving 4 bases unmatched. This CDR3 spans 15 amino acids. Germline assignment: CDR1 SEHNR and CDR2 FQNEAQ (reference sequence). This CDR3 is CASSLEWTGGDEQFF. The CDR3 DNA reads as TGTGCCAGCAGCTTAGAGTGGACAGGGGGCGATGAGCAGTTCTTC. Based on the CDR3 plus reference TRBV7-9 and TRBJ2-1, the full variable domain is DTGVSQNPRHKITKRGQNVTFRCDPISEHNRLYWYRQTLGQGPEFLTYFQNEAQLEKSRLLSDRFSAERPKGSFSTLEIQRTEQGDSAMYLCASSLEWTGGDEQFFGPGTRLTVL.

V and J are TRBV4-2 and TRBJ1-2, with D unresolved. V lost 0 bases and J 1 base, leaving 9 bases between the germline ends. The CDR3 spans 15 residues. Germline CDR1 reads LGHNA; CDR2 reads YNFKEQ. The CDR3 DNA follows: TGTGCCAGCAGCCAAGATTCGACGGTTAACTATGGCTACACCTTC. This sequence encodes CASSQDSTVNYGYTF.

CDR3 region: CASSPGGKTGELFF. CDR3 sequence (DNA): TGTGCCAGCAGCCCGGGGGGGAAAACCGGGGAGCTGTTTTTT. The chain combines TRBV7-3 with TRBJ2-2, with 8 positions matching TRBD2. CDR1 and CDR2 from the germline V gene are SGHTA and FQGTGA. J was trimmed by 5 bases and V by 5 bases; bases with no gene match: 4. The CDR3 has 14 amino acids.

The chain recombines TRBV29-1 with TRBJ2-2, with TRBD1 matching over 7 bases. V lost 5 bases to trimming and J lost 5 bases; unmatched junction nucleotides: 11. The CDR3 sequence is 15 residues long. Germline V gene data show CDR1 as SQVTM and CDR2 as ANQGSEA. The DNA for the CDR3 is TGCAGCGTTTCATATCGACAGGGTGGAACCGGGGAGCTGTTTTTT. The encoded protein is CSVSYRQGGTGELFF.

The chain uses TRBV7-8 and TRBJ2-1; D may be TRBD2 (5 bases). The V gene's germline CDR1 is SGHVS and CDR2 FQNEAQ. The CDR3 totals 14 residues. V was shortened by 3 bases and J by 1 base, with 7 bases between the two germline ends. The CDR3 DNA sequence: TGTGCCAGCAGCTTTAGGAGGTCCTACAATGAGCAGTTCTTC. This sequence encodes CASSFRRSYNEQFF.

This chain links TRBV15 with TRBJ1-2; 7 bases are a match to TRBD1. CDR3 length equals 13 residues. In germline, CDR1 is LNHNV, CDR2 YYDKDF (reference sequence). V shed 1 base, J shed 6 bases, and the junction held 2 bases outside the gene matches. In DNA, the CDR3 is TGTGCCACCAGCAGAGGGCAGGGGGATGGCTACACCTTC. Translating gives CATSRGQGDGYTF.